Below are 14 T cell receptor beta chains sequenced from a single sample in a study of T cells in women clearing cervical HPV infection. Measured with immunoSEQ multiplex PCR; TCRdb has only the in-frame clones, and not every one. The sample features around 48,000 clones, with around 1.5% in its top ten. Sequencing input: blood buffy coat. These receptors all come from a woman between 18 and 75 years old with a cervical HPV16 infection that either progressed to CIN3+ or cleared (not recorded which).

Points on this clone: The read terminates 3 residues before the CDR3 end, so the remaining end is supplied by the germline J gene. Additional DNA sequences in this sample encode the identical CDR3. The V gene is TRBV11-1, the J gene TRBJ2-3; 8 positions agree with TRBD1. The V and J ends lost 2 bases and 6 bases, in that order; junction bases with no gene match: 7. Germline CDR1 is SGHAT and CDR2 is FQDESV (reference sequence). The CDR3 runs to 15 residues. The sequenced part of the CDR3 DNA is TGTGCCAGCAGCTTACCAGGGACAGGTACTGATACG. Its protein product is CASSLPGTGTDT. Given in full, the CDR3 is CASSLPGTGTDTQYF.

About this clone itself: The CDR3 is cut off 3 residues early in the read; its end comes from the germline J gene. This chain links TRBV6-2 or TRBV6-3 with TRBJ1-1; D remains ambiguous. Germline CDR1 MNHEY, CDR2 SVGEGT. This CDR3 contains 12 residues. The V and J ends lost 4 bases and 7 bases respectively, with 10 bases between them. CDR3 DNA, as far as it was read: TGTGCCAGCAGTTCAGCGACCGGTGAA. It translates to CASSSATGE. In full, the CDR3 is CASSSATGEAFF.

Points on this clone: The read is 3 residues too short to cover the CDR3 end, so that end is filled in from the germline J gene. The chain uses TRBV5-6 and TRBJ2-7; 8 positions agree with TRBD1. V dropped 4 bases and J dropped 2; count of bases not matched to a gene: 5. Per germline, CDR1 SGHDT and CDR2 YYEEEE. The CDR3 contains 14 residues. Incomplete CDR3 DNA: TGTGCCAGCAGCCGGACAGGGAGGACCTACGAG. It encodes CASSRTGRTYE. The entire CDR3 protein reads CASSRTGRTYEQYF.

CDR3 bases read: TGTGCCAGCAGTGCTTTCTTGCAGGGGGATGAG. Amino acids: CASSAFLQGDE. The CDR3, in full, reads CASSAFLQGDEQFF. This chain joins TRBV6-4 and TRBJ2-1; 7 nucleotides match TRBD1. Read data end 3 residues before the CDR3 end; the end is taken from the germline J gene. CDR3 size: 14 residues. V was clipped by 4 bases and J by 8 bases; unmatched bases: 8. Germline V gene sequence: CDR1 MRHNA, CDR2 SNTAGT.

Points on this clone: The read halts 3 residues ahead of the CDR3 end, with the missing end drawn from the germline J gene. This chain connects TRBV2 to TRBJ2-1; 8 positions match TRBD2. The CDR3 sequence is 13 residues long. From germline, CDR1 is SNHLY and CDR2 FYNNEI. V dropped 6 bases and J dropped 8; count of bases not matched to a gene: 6. CDR3 loop: CASSGGGLYEQFF. The sequenced CDR3 bases are TGTGCCAGCAGCGGGGGGGGATTGTATGAG.

A note on this clone: Read coverage stops 3 residues before the CDR3 terminus; the germline J gene supplies the remainder. J is TRBJ2-3 and V is TRBV20-1; D is possibly TRBD2 (6 bases). The germline V gene encodes CDR1 DFQATT and CDR2 SNEGSKA (reference sequence). V dropped 0 bases and J dropped 2 bases, with 12 bases sitting between them. The length of the CDR3 is 15 residues. The CDR3 DNA, read in part, is TGCAGTGCTAGAGATCAGGGCGGGGTCACAGATACG. Amino acid sequence: CSARDQGGVTDT. The CDR3 reads in full as CSARDQGGVTDTQYF.

Details on this clone: The CDR3 end lies 3 residues beyond the end of the read and is filled in from the germline J gene. The J gene is TRBJ2-2, the V gene TRBV6-2 or TRBV6-3, with D possibly matching TRBD2 (6 bases). The CDR3 length is 13 residues. Germline lookup yields CDR1 MNHEY and CDR2 SVGEGT. Trimming cost V 6 bases and J 5 bases, with 10 bases left between them. The CDR3 loop is CASRQGLTGELFF. CDR3 DNA (partial): TGTGCCAGCAGGCAGGGACTTACCGGGGAG.

A remark on this clone: A read error may account for a junction end that differs from germline. The read terminates 3 residues ahead of where the CDR3 ends, so the germline J gene completes it. The genes are TRBV4-2 and TRBJ2-7, with 8 positions matching TRBD1. Germline loops: CDR1 LGHNA, CDR2 YNFKEQ. The CDR3 loop spans 17 amino acids. The part of the CDR3 DNA that was read is TGCGCCAGCAGCCAAGATTCAGGGGGCCTAATTACCTACGAG. It is translated as CASSQDSGGLITYE. The entire CDR3 sequence reads CASSQDSGGLITYEQYF.

In the case of this clone: The read terminates 3 residues ahead of where the CDR3 ends, so the germline J gene completes it. The chain uses TRBV19 and TRBJ2-1, with 7 nucleotides matching TRBD2. CDR1 and CDR2 from the germline V gene are LNHDA and SQIVND (reference sequence). Trimming cost V 3 bases and J 7 bases; bases outside gene matches: 9. The CDR3 contains 15 residues. CDR3 amino acids: CASSIKAGLRNEQFF. The CDR3 DNA, read in part, is TGTGCCAGTAGTATTAAAGCGGGGCTGAGGAATGAG.

Concerning this clone itself: The sequenced fragment ends 3 residues before the CDR3 boundary, so the rest is inferred from the germline J gene. The chain combines TRBV6-4 with TRBJ1-6; tentatively, D is TRBD1 (5 bases). The CDR3 totals 15 residues. The germline CDR1 and CDR2 sequences are MRHNA and SNTAGT. Trimming left V 2 bases short and J 7 bases short, with 12 bases between. CDR3 bases read: TGTGCCAGCAGTGACACGACAGCATGGAATTCACCC. It encodes CASSDTTAWNSP. The complete CDR3 protein is CASSDTTAWNSPLHF.

About this clone itself: The read is 3 residues too short to cover the CDR3 end, so that end is filled in from the germline J gene. The rearrangement joins TRBV20-1 to TRBJ2-7; 7 bases line up with TRBD1. This CDR3 has 17 residues. Unmatched junction bases numbered 13, after V lost 0 bases and J lost 2 bases. Germline V lookup: CDR1 DFQATT, CDR2 SNEGSKA (reference sequence). CDR3 protein: CSARDSFGDRSTYEQYF. CDR3 DNA, as far as it was read: TGCAGTGCTAGAGACTCCTTTGGGGACAGAAGCACCTACGAG.

For this clone: The CDR3 end falls 3 residues outside the read, so it is completed with the germline J gene. The rearrangement uses TRBV13 and TRBJ2-1; a possible D gene is TRBD1 (5 bases). The germline V gene has CDR1 PRHDT and CDR2 FYEKMQ (reference sequence). V was cut by 1 base and J by 9 bases, with 16 bases left in between. CDR3 length equals 15 residues. CDR3 sequence reads: CASSLEAQGPVEQFF. CDR3 DNA, as far as it was read: TGTGCCAGCAGCTTAGAGGCCCAGGGTCCCGTTGAG.

On this clone itself: The read ends 3 residues early relative to the CDR3; the germline J gene fills the gap. The rearrangement joins TRBV6-2 or TRBV6-3 to TRBJ1-1, with D tentatively TRBD1 (5 bases). V shed 6 bases and J shed 7 bases, with 12 bases lying between them. The CDR3 extends over 12 amino acids. Germline V lookup: CDR1 MNHEY, CDR2 SVGEGT. CDR3 protein: CASRSGTIEAFF. The covered CDR3 bases are TGTGCCAGCAGGTCCGGGACTATTGAA.

With regard to this clone: The read ends 3 residues shy of where the CDR3 ends; the end is completed using the germline J gene. The chain has TRBV20-1 and TRBJ1-4; D gene unclear. The CDR3 runs 14 residues. V lost 0 bases to trimming and J lost 5 bases, with 10 bases between them. Germline V gene data show CDR1 as DFQATT and CDR2 as SNEGSKA (reference sequence). Incomplete CDR3 DNA: TGCAGTGCTAGAGAAGCGCGGATCAATGAAAAA. Translation gives CSAREARINEK. The complete CDR3 sequence is CSAREARINEKLFF.